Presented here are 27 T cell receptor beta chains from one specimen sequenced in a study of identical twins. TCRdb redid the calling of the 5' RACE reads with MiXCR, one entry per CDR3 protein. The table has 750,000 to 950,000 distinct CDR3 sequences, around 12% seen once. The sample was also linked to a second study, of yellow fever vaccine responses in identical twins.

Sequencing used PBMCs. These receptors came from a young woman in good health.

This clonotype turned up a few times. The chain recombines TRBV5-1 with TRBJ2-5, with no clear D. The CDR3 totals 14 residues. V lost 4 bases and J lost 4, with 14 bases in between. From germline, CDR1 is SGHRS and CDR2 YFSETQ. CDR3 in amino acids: CASSAVGVPETQYF. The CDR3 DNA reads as TGCGCCAGCAGCGCGGTTGGGGTTCCAGAGACCCAGTACTTC.

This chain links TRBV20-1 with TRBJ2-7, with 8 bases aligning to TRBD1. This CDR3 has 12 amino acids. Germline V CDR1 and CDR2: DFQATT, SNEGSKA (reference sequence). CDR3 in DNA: TGCAGCGCCTCCGACAGGGGCTACGAGCAGTACTTC. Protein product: CSASDRGYEQYF.

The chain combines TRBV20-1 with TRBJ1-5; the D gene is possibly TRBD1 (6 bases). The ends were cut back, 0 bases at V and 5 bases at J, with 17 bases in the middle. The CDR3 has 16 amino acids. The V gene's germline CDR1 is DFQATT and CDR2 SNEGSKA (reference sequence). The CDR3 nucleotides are TGCAGTGCTAGAGATGGAAGCGGGACATCAGATCAGCCCCAGCATTTT. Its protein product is CSARDGSGTSDQPQHF.

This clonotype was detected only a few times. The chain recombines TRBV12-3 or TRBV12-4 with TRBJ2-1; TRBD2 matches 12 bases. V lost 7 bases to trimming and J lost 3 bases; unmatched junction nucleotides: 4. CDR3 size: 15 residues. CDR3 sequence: CASKEGLAGYNEQFF. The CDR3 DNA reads TGTGCCAGCAAAGAGGGACTAGCGGGCTACAATGAGCAGTTCTTC.

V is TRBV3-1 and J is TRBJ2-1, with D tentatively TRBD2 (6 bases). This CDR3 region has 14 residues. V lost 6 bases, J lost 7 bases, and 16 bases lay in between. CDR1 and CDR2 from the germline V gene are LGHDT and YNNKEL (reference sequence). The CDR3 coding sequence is TGTGCCAGCAGGACATCCGGGACTTATAATGAGCAGTTCTTC. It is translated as CASRTSGTYNEQFF.

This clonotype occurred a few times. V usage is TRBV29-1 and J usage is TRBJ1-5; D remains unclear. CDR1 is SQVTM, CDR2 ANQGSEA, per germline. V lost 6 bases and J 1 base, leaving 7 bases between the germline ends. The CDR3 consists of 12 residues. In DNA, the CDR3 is TGCAGCGTATGGACGAGCAATCAGCCCCAGCATTTT. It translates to CSVWTSNQPQHF. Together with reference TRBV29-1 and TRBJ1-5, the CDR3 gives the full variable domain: SAVISQKPSRDICQRGTSLTIQCQVDSQVTMMFWYRQQPGQSLTLIATANQGSEATYESGFVIDKFPISRPNLTFSTLTVSNMSPEDSSIYLCSVWTSNQPQHFGDGTRLSIL.

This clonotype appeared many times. CDR3 sequence (DNA): TGTGCCAGCAGCCGGGATTCAAGGAACTACGAGCAGTACGTC. Its translation: CASSRDSRNYEQYV. This chain links TRBV12-3 or TRBV12-4 with TRBJ2-7, with D possibly being TRBD2 (5 bases). The CDR3 spans 14 residues. With 6 bases removed from V and 3 bases from J, the gap between germline ends came to 15 bases.

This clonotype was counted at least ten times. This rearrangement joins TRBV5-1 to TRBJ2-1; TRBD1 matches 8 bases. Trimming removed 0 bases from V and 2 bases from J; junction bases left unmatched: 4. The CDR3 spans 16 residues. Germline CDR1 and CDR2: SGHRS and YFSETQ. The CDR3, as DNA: TGCGCCAGCAGCTTGGCCGGGGACAGGACCTACAATGAGCAGTTCTTC. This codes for CASSLAGDRTYNEQFF.

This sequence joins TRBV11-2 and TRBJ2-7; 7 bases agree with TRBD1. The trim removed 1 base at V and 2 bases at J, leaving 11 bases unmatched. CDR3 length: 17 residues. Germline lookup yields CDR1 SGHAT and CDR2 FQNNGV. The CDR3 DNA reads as TGTGCCAGCAGCTTAGCACGGTCAGACAGGGAACCCTACGAGCAGTACGTC. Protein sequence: CASSLARSDREPYEQYV.

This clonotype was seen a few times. DNA of the CDR3: TGTGCCAGCAGCCACTTTTTGCGGGACTTAACCTACAATGAGCAGTTCTTC. Translated, it gives CASSHFLRDLTYNEQFF. J is TRBJ2-1 and V is TRBV3-1, with TRBD2 as a possible D gene (6 bases). Trimming removed 3 bases at V and 2 bases at J, with 17 bases between. The CDR3 has 17 amino acids. Germline V lookup: CDR1 LGHDT, CDR2 YNNKEL (reference sequence).

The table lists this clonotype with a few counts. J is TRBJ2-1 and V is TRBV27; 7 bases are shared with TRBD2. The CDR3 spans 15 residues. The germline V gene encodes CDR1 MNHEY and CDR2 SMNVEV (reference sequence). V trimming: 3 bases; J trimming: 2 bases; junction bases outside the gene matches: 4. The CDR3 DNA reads TGTGCCAGCAGTTTCGAGGGGAGGGCCTACAATGAGCAGTTCTTC. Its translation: CASSFEGRAYNEQFF.

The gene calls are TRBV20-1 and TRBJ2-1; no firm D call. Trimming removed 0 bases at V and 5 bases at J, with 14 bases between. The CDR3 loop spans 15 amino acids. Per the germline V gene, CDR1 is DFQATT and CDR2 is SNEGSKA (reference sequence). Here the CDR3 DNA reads TGCAGTGCTAGAGAACGTAAGCTCCTCCACAATGAGCAGTTCTTC. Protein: CSARERKLLHNEQFF.

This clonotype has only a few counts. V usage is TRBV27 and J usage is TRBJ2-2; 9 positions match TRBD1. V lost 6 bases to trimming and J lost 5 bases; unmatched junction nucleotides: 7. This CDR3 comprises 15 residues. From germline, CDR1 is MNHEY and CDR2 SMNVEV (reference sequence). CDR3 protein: CASSYIQGATGELFF. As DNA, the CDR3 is TGTGCCAGCAGCTATATACAGGGGGCGACCGGGGAGCTGTTTTTT.

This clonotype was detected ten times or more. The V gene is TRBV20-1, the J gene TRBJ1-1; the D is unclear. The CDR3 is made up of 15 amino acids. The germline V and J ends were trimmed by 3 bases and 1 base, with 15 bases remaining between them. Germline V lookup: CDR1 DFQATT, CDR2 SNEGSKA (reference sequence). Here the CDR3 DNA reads TGCAGTGCTAGCGGGCTTCAGGCGACGAACACTGAAGCTTTCTTT. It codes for CSASGLQATNTEAFF.

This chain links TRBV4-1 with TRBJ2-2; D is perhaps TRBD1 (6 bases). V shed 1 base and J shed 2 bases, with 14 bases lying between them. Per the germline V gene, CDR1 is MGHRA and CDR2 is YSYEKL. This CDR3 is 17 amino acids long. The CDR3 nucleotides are TGCGCCAGCAGCCAAGTGCTCCAGGGGAGAAACACCGGGGAGCTGTTTTTT. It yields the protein CASSQVLQGRNTGELFF.

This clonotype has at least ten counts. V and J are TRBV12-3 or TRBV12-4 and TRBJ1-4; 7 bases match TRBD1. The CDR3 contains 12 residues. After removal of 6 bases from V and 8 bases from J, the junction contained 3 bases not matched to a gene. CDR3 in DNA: TGTGCCAGCAGCCGGGACAGCGAAAAACTGTTTTTT. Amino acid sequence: CASSRDSEKLFF.

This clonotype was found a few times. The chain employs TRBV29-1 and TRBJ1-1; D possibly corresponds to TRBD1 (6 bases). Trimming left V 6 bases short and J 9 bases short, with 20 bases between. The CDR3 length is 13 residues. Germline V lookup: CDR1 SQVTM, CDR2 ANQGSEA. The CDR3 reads CSVVGGQGIQAFF. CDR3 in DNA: TGCAGCGTCGTCGGCGGGCAGGGGATACAAGCTTTCTTT.

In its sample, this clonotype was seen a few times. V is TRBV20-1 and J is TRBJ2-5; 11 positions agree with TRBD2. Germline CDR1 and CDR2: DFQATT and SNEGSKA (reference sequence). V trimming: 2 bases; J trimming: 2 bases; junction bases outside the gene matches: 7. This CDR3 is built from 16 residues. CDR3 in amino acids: CSARPTSGRVQETQYF. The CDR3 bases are TGCAGTGCTAGACCAACTAGCGGGAGAGTACAAGAGACCCAGTACTTC.

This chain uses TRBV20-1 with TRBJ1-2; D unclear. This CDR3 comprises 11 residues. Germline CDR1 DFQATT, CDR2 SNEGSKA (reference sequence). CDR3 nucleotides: TGCACCGTAGAACACCGCTGGGGCTACACCTTC. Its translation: CTVEHRWGYTF.

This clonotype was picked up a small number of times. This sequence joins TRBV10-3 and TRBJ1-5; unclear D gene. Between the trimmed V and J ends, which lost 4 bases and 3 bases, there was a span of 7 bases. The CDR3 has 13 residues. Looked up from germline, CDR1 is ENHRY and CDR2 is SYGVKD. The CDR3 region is CAISGDINQPQHF. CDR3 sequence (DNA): TGTGCCATCAGTGGCGACATCAATCAGCCCCAGCATTTT.

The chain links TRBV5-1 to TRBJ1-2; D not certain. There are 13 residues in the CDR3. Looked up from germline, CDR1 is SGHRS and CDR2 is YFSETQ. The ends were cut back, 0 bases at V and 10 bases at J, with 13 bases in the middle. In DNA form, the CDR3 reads TGCGCCAGCAGCTTGGGGACTTGGCGGGACTACACCTTC. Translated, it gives CASSLGTWRDYTF. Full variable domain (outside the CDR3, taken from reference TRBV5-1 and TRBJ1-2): KAGVTQTPRYLIKTRGQQVTLSCSPISGHRSVSWYQQTPGQGLQFLFEYFSETQRNKGNFPGRFSGRQFSNSRSEMNVSTLELGDSALYLCASSLGTWRDYTFGSGTRLTVV.

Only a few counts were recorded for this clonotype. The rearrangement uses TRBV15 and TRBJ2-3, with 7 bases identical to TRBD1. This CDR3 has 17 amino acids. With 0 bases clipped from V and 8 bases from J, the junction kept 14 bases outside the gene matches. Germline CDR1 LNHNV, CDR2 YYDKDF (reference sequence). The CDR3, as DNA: TGTGCCACCAGCAGAGATATAGAAGGGCTAGGGGGCGGTACGCAGTATTTT. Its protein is CATSRDIEGLGGGTQYF.

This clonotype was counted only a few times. CDR3 amino acids: CASSEGPWGGYTF. The CDR3 region has the DNA TGTGCCAGCAGCGAGGGGCCTTGGGGCGGCTACACCTTC. The genes are TRBV9 and TRBJ1-2, with D tentatively TRBD1 (5 bases). Germline V gene lookup returns CDR1 SGDLS and CDR2 YYNGEE. V lost 3 bases and J lost 8, with 14 bases in between. The CDR3 runs 13 residues.

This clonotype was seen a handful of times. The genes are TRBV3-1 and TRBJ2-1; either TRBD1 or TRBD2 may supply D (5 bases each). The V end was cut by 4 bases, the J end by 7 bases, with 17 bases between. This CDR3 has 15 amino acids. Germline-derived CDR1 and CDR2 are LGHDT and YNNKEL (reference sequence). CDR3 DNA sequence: TGTGCCAGCAGCCCCCGGGGCGGCCTTCCAAATGAGCAGTTCTTC. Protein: CASSPRGGLPNEQFF.

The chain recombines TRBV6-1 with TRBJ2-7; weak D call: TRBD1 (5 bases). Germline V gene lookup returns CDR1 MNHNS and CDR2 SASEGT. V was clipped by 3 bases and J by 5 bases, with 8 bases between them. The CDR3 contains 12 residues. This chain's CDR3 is CASSDRVNEQYV. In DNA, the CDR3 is TGTGCCAGCAGTGACAGGGTAAACGAGCAGTACGTC.

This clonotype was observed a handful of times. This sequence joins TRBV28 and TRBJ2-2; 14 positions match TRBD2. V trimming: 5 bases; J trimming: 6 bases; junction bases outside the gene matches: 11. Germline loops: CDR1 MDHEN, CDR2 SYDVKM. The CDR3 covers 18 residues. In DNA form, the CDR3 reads TGTGCCAGCAGTCTCTCGGGACTAGCGGGGGTAGCAGCCGGGGAGCTGTTTTTT. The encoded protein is CASSLSGLAGVAAGELFF.

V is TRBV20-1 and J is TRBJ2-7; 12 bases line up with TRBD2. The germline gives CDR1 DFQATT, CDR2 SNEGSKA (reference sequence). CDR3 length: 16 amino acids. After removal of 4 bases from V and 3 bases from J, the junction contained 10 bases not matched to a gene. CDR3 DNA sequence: TGCAGTGCTACCCCCACACTAGCGGGAGGACTCTACGAGCAGTACTTC. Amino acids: CSATPTLAGGLYEQYF.